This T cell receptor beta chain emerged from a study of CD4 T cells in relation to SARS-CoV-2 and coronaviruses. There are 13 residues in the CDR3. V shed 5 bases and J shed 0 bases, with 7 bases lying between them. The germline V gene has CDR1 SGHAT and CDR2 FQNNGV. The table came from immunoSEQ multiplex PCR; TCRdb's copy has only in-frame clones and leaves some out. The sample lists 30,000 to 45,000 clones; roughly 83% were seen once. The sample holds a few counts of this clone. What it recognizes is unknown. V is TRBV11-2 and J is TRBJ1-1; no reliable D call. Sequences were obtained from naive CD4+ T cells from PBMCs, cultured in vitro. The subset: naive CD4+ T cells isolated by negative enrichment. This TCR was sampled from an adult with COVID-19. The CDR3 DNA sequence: TGTGCCAGCAGCCCCATTATGAACACTGAAGCTTTCTTT. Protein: CASSPIMNTEAFF. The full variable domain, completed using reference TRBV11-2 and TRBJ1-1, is EAGVAQSPRYKIIEKRQSVAFWCNPISGHATLYWYQQILGQGPKLLIQFQNNGVVDDSQLPKDRFSAERLKGVDSTLKIQPAKLEDSAVYLCASSPIMNTEAFFGQGTRLTVV.